This TCR beta chain emerged from a study of regulatory T cells in long-lasting Graves disease (dated by TCRdb to 2020 to 2023). Regarding the study in general: Persistent Graves' disease meant more than 5 years of antithyroid drug treatment with TSH receptor autoantibodies that stayed positive. A total of around 35 samples underwent TCR sequencing, from about 13 patients with persistent Graves' disease and 20 patients with newly diagnosed Graves' disease. The study was registered as a clinical trial and conducted in China. This study used TCR sequencing and RNA sequencing of peripheral blood to compare persistent Graves' disease patients against newly diagnosed Graves' disease patients. On average, persistent Graves' disease patients in the clinical cohort had been on antithyroid drugs for approximately 10 years. General conclusions and limits of the study: As a limitation, the authors acknowledged that the small sample size may reduce accuracy. Persistent disease showed preferential use of TRBV28, TRBJ1-2 and TRBJ2-5, whereas newly diagnosed disease favored TRBV20-1 and TRBJ2-1. Because the primary lesion, thyroid tissue, could not be accessed, the study looked at peripheral blood alone. Only the TCR beta chain was sequenced and analyzed. A larger number of public clonotypes was shared among persistent patients (around 2,500) than among newly diagnosed patients (roughly 980). Lower TCR Shannon entropy and fewer highly expanded clones were observed in persistent Graves' disease patients than in newly diagnosed patients, which suggested clonal expansion.

The library was obtained by multiplex PCR. Data came from an Illumina HiSeq 4000. TCR beta libraries were built with iRepertoire HTBI primers and Arm-PCR amplification of CDR3 regions. PCR products were gel purified before sequencing. The published analysis was carried out like this. Across samples, about 64 TRBV and 13 to 15 TRBJ segments were identified and used for gene usage analysis of CDR3 amino acid clonotypes. COPE and FqMerger were used to merge filtered high-quality paired reads into contigs. BLAST was used to align contigs to the IMGT TRBV, TRBD and TRBJ reference genes, and CDR3 was defined following IMGT. Any clonotype with a frequency above 0.1% was classified as a highly expanded clone. Shannon entropy served as the measure of repertoire diversity, while the Gini coefficient captured V-J evenness. Public clonotypes were defined as clonotypes shared by more than one individual. TCRdb redid the processing of the public reads, applying fastp at Q25 and MiXCR, and retained in-frame beta chains. Rows are unified per CDR3 protein, each entry keeping the most common DNA and genes. TCRdb's processing, not the authors' own work, is the source of the V and J calls. Within this sample are 300,000 to 350,000 distinct CDR3 sequences, with about 19% of them counted one time only. The top ten clones comprise about 29% of the sample.

Spanning cysteine to phenylalanine, the CDR3 consists of 13 amino acids. Just CDR3 DNA is preserved here, 39 bases in frame from base 1. V loses 7 bases at its end and J loses 8 bases; junction bases beyond the gene matches: 10. The CDR1 and CDR2 encoded by the germline V gene (reference sequence) are GTSNPN and SVGIG. As regards this clonotype: The antigen this receptor binds is unknown. No base quality values were provided; no much bigger clone lies one nucleotide off.

The time point label, read with the paper, signifies: persistent/refractory GD, antithyroid drugs over 5 years with positive TRAb. RNA was extracted from PBMCs in TRIzol for both TCR sequencing and RNA sequencing. The diagnosis of Graves' disease was made according to American Thyroid Association guidelines. Patients were recruited from an endocrinology department in Xi'an, China. From each patient, 7.5 to 9.5 milliliters of peripheral blood was collected into an EDTA anticoagulant tube. Ficoll Paque Plus density gradient separation was used to isolate PBMCs, and no further T cell sorting was performed. An Agilent 2100 Bioanalyzer and agarose gel were used to assess RNA quality, and a NanoDrop 2000 was used to measure RNA concentration.

The chain is made from TRBV30 and TRBJ1-2; TRBD1 lines up with 10 middle nucleotides. The receptor was isolated from a female donor with Graves disease. The source material was peripheral blood mononuclear cells (PBMCs), sampled when the disease was refractory, from a patient treated with antithyroid drugs. The DNA sequence is as follows: TGTGCCTCCGGAGGACAGGGGGGAGGAGGCTACACCTTC. Translated, it gives CASGGQGGGGYTF.